Below, 19 T cell receptor beta chains from the same sample are listed, as sequenced in a study of cytomegalovirus exposure and HLA in healthy donors. With 60 Vbeta and 13 Jbeta primers, the PCR was carried out. Measured with immunoSEQ multiplex PCR; TCRdb has only the in-frame clones, and not every one. This sample yields about 35,000 clones, of which 75% to 90% are seen a single time; roughly 6% belongs to the top ten. The sequenced sample was PBMCs. The origin of the receptors is a male donor in good health and CMV-seronegative.

This chain joins TRBV6-1 and TRBJ2-7; D possibly corresponds to TRBD2 (6 bases). Trimming took off 5 bases at V and 6 bases at J, with 23 bases between the two ends. CDR1 and CDR2 from the germline V gene are MNHNS and SASEGT. The CDR3 sequence is 16 residues long. The CDR3 DNA follows: TGTGCCAGCAGTCAAGGCTTTATGGCGGGAACGGGCGAGCAGTACTTC. It specifies CASSQGFMAGTGEQYF.

The DNA for the CDR3 is TGTGCCAGCAAGCGGGCCCTGAACACTGAAGCTTTCTTT. Amino acids: CASKRALNTEAFF. The chain recombines TRBV6-5 with TRBJ1-1; no clear D. V was shortened by 7 bases and J by 0 bases, with 9 bases between the two germline ends. The V gene's germline CDR1 is MNHEY and CDR2 SVGAGI. This CDR3 comprises 13 residues.

The chain employs TRBV4-1 and TRBJ1-5; TRBD1 agrees at 9 bases. The CDR3 contains 15 residues. Germline CDR1 and CDR2: MGHRA and YSYEKL. The V and J ends lost 0 bases and 7 bases, in that order; junction bases with no gene match: 4. In DNA, the CDR3 is TGCGCCAGCAGCCAAGAACAGGGGGCCCACCAGCCCCAGCATTTT. It specifies CASSQEQGAHQPQHF.

About this clone itself: It is likely a read error, because the conserved phenylalanine at the end of the CDR3 is missing. For the CDR3, the DNA is TGTGCCAGCGGGAAGGGGGTAGATACGCAGTATGTT. It encodes CASGKGVDTQYV. The rearrangement uses TRBV5-4 and TRBJ2-3, with a possible D match to TRBD1 (6 bases). The CDR3 spans 12 residues. The V and J ends lost 7 bases and 5 bases respectively, with 11 bases between them. From germline, CDR1 is SGHNT and CDR2 YYREEE (reference sequence).

The gene calls are TRBV10-3 and TRBJ1-6; D is unresolved. CDR1 is ENHRY, CDR2 SYGVKD, per germline. The V and J ends lost 8 bases and 7 bases respectively, with 18 bases between them. The CDR3 extends over 15 amino acids. The CDR3 DNA reads TGTGCCATCCAATCGAGGGCCGGGGTGAATTCACCCCTCCACTTT. It specifies CAIQSRAGVNSPLHF.

The chain combines TRBV10-3 with TRBJ1-2; 8 nucleotides match TRBD1. This CDR3 has 13 residues. Trimming took 2 bases from V and 4 from J; bases not matched to a gene: 0. The V gene's germline CDR1 is ENHRY and CDR2 SYGVKD. The CDR3 loop is CAISEGQGYGYTF. In nucleotides, the CDR3 is TGTGCCATCAGTGAGGGACAGGGCTATGGCTACACCTTC.

This clone has only a few counts. J is TRBJ1-2 and V is TRBV6-5, with D uncertain. Germline CDR1 reads MNHEY; CDR2 reads SVGAGI. The CDR3 sequence is 12 residues long. V lost 4 bases and J lost 6, with 9 bases in between. The CDR3 DNA sequence: TGTGCCAGCAGTTCGAGGGCGGATGGCTACACCTTC. This translates into CASSSRADGYTF.

The CDR3: CASSQDRRITDTQYF. DNA for the CDR3: TGTGCCAGCAGCCAGGACAGGAGGATCACAGATACGCAGTATTTT. This sequence joins TRBV4-2 and TRBJ2-3; 7 bases agree with TRBD1. With V trimmed by 3 bases and J by 2 bases, 5 bases remained unmatched. The germline gives CDR1 LGHNA, CDR2 YNFKEQ. The CDR3 is made up of 15 amino acids.

The gene calls are TRBV12-5 and TRBJ2-3; 7 bases map to TRBD1. This CDR3 is built from 13 residues. With 9 bases clipped from V and 3 bases from J, the junction kept 6 bases outside the gene matches. The V gene's germline CDR1 is LGHNT and CDR2 FRNRAP. CDR3 protein: CASNPGQTDTQYF. The CDR3 DNA reads as TGTGCTAGCAACCCGGGACAGACAGATACGCAGTATTTT.

The V and J genes are TRBV15 and TRBJ2-3; TRBD2 might be the D (5 bases). The germline V and J ends were trimmed by 10 bases and 0 bases, with 14 bases remaining between them. The germline CDR1 and CDR2 sequences are LNHNV and YYDKDF (reference sequence). The CDR3 length is 14 residues. The DNA for the CDR3 is TGTGCCATCTCAAACGGGGTTAGCACAGATACGCAGTATTTT. Its translation: CAISNGVSTDTQYF.

V gene TRBV7-8 combines with J gene TRBJ1-2; D remains ambiguous. The ends were cut back, 7 bases at V and 8 bases at J, with 17 bases in the middle. The CDR3 consists of 13 residues. Germline V gene data show CDR1 as SGHVS and CDR2 as FQNEAQ. DNA for the CDR3: TGTGCCAGCACCTCCGGCCCCGCGGGAGGCTACACCTTC. It is translated as CASTSGPAGGYTF.

This clone was seen a few times. The chain has TRBV4-3 and TRBJ1-6; D is perhaps TRBD1 (5 bases). V lost 0 bases, J lost 4 bases, and 10 bases lay in between. This CDR3 region has 16 residues. The germline gives CDR1 LGHNA, CDR2 YSLEER. This CDR3 reads CASSQETEIYNSPLHF. CDR3 nucleotides: TGCGCCAGCAGCCAAGAGACAGAAATTTATAATTCACCCCTCCACTTT.

Here the CDR3 DNA reads TGTGCCAGCAGCTCCACTCTAGCGGGGGGGCTCACAGATACGCAGTATTTT. Translating gives CASSSTLAGGLTDTQYF. This chain joins TRBV7-2 and TRBJ2-3, with 12 bases fitting TRBD2. The trim removed 4 bases at V and 2 bases at J, leaving 7 bases unmatched. Germline V gene lookup returns CDR1 SGHTA and CDR2 FQGNSA. The CDR3 consists of 17 residues.

The gene calls are TRBV11-1 and TRBJ1-2; 7 bases agree with TRBD1. The CDR3 runs to 14 residues. V was clipped by 7 bases and J by 4 bases; unmatched bases: 9. Germline V lookup: CDR1 SGHAT, CDR2 FQDESV (reference sequence). The CDR3 DNA reads TGTGCCAGCACCCCCCGGGGACAGCTCTATGGCTACACCTTC. Protein sequence: CASTPRGQLYGYTF.

V usage is TRBV19 and J usage is TRBJ1-5; TRBD1 is a possible D gene (5 bases). The V and J ends lost 5 bases and 6 bases respectively, with 8 bases between them. The length of the CDR3 is 12 residues. Germline values: CDR1 LNHDA, CDR2 SQIVND (reference sequence). The CDR3: CASSSGIQPQHF. CDR3 in DNA: TGTGCCAGTAGTTCAGGGATTCAGCCCCAGCATTTT.

The V and J genes are TRBV30 and TRBJ2-7; 9 nucleotides agree with TRBD1. CDR1 and CDR2 from the germline V gene are GTSNPN and SVGIG (reference sequence). There are 15 residues in the CDR3. V shed 0 bases, J shed 4 bases, and the junction held 7 bases outside the gene matches. CDR3 coding DNA: TGTGCCTGGAGTGTTGGGACAGGGTATAGTTACGAGCAGTACTTC. It yields the protein CAWSVGTGYSYEQYF.

The V and J genes are TRBV6-1 and TRBJ2-7, with 7 bases lining up with TRBD1. Germline V lookup: CDR1 MNHNS, CDR2 SASEGT. V dropped 4 bases and J dropped 6; count of bases not matched to a gene: 9. CDR3 length equals 14 residues. CDR3 protein: CASSVLQGPLEQYF. CDR3 sequence (DNA): TGTGCCAGCAGTGTACTACAGGGGCCCCTCGAGCAGTACTTC.

This chain links TRBV25-1 with TRBJ2-1; 13 bases agree with TRBD2. With 2 bases clipped from V and 7 bases from J, the junction kept 8 bases outside the gene matches. The germline V gene encodes CDR1 MGHDK and CDR2 SYGVNS. This CDR3 has 17 residues. The CDR3 region has the DNA TGTGCCAGCAGTGAACCGGGACTAGCGGGAATGGGGAATGAGCAGTTCTTC. Protein product: CASSEPGLAGMGNEQFF. The full variable domain, completed using reference TRBV25-1 and TRBJ2-1, is EADIYQTPRYLVIGTGKKITLECSQTMGHDKMYWYQQDPGMELHLIHYSYGVNSTEKGDLSSESTVSRIRTEHFPLTLESARPSHTSQYLCASSEPGLAGMGNEQFFGPGTRLTVL.

As concerns this clone: One end of the junction fails to match germline, which may point to a read error. The chain is built from TRBV5-6 and TRBJ1-1, with TRBD1 matching over 8 bases. The CDR3 totals 14 residues. CDR1 is SGHDT, CDR2 YYEEEE, per germline. This CDR3 reads CASSAWTGNAEAFF. For the CDR3, the DNA is TGTGCCAGCAGCGCGTGGACAGGGAACGCTGAAGCTTTCTTT. Full variable domain (remainder filled in from reference TRBV5-6 and TRBJ1-1): DAGVTQSPTHLIKTRGQQVTLRCSPKSGHDTVSWYQQALGQGPQFIFQYYEEEERQRGNFPDRFSGHQFPNYSSELNVNALLLGDSALYLCASSAWTGNAEAFFGQGTRLTVV.